This T cell receptor (beta chain) came from a study of T cells after yellow fever vaccination. In the study overall: Preparation of fractions with low cell numbers was performed using SMART-Seq v4 Ultra Low Input. Overall study results and limits: Post-booster repertoires contained most primary-vaccination clones again (roughly 97% CD4, about 90% CD8). Overlap between CD4 and CD8 compartments was detected for a small share of clonotypes. The study found a weaker secondary response that peaked faster, day 5 versus 15.

The CDR3 length is 14 residues. Germline CDR1 and CDR2: LNHDA and SQIVND (reference sequence). Trimming stripped 9 bases from V and 3 bases from J, with 15 bases between. TCRdb reanalysed the 5' RACE reads using MiXCR and keeps one entry per CDR3 protein. The table has 40,000 or so distinct CDR3 sequences, 6% to 7% seen once. This specimen consisted of CD8+ T cells not binding an NS4B(214-222) dextramer, sorted from PBMCs, obtained 45 days after the yellow fever booster vaccination. The origin of this receptor is a man aged 30-40 years who received the YFV17D yellow fever vaccine. The rearrangement links TRBV19 to TRBJ1-5; possibly TRBD1 for D (5 bases). The CDR3 region is CASLPGVANQPQHF. In DNA form, the CDR3 reads TGTGCCAGCCTTCCGGGGGTGGCCAATCAGCCCCAGCATTTT.